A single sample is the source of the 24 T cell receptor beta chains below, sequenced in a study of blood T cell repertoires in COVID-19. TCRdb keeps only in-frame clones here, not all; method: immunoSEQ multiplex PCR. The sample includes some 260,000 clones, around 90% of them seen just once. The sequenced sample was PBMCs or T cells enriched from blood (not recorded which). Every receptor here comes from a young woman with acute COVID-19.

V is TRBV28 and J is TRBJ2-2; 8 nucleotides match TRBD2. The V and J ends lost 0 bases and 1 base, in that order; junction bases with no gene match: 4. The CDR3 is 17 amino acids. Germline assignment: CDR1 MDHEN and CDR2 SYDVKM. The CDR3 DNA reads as TGTGCCAGCAGTTTATGGTCGCTAGCGGGGAACACCGGGGAGCTGTTTTTT. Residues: CASSLWSLAGNTGELFF.

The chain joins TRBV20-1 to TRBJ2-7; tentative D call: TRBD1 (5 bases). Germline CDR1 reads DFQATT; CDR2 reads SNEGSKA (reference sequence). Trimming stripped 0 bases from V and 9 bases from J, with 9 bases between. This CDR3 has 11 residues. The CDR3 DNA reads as TGCAGTGCTAGAGATGGGGCTAGGCAGTACTTC. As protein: CSARDGARQYF.

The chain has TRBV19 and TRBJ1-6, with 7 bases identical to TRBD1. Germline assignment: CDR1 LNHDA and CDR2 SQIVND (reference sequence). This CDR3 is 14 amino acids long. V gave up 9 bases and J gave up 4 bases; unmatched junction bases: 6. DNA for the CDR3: TGTGCCAGCCGAAACAGGGGTTATAATTCACCCCTCCACTTT. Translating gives CASRNRGYNSPLHF.

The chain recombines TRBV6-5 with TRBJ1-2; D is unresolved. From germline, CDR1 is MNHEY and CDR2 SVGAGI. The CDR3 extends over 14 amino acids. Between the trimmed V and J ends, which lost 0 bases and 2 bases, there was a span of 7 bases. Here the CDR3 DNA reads TGTGCCAGCAGTTACTCGACTCAGAACTATGGCTACACCTTC. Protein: CASSYSTQNYGYTF.

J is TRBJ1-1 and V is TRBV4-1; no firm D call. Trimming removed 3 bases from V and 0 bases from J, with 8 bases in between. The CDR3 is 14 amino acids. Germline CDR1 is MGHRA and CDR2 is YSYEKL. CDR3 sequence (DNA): TGCGCCAGCAGCCAGCGTTCCGTGAACACTGAAGCTTTCTTT. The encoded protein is CASSQRSVNTEAFF.

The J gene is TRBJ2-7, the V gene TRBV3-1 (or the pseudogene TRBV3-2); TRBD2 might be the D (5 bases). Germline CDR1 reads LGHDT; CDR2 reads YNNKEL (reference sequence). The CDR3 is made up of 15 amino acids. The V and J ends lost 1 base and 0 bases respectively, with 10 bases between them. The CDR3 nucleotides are TGTGCCAGCAGCCAAGGACCGGGGAGCTCCTACGAGCAGTACTTC. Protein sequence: CASSQGPGSSYEQYF.

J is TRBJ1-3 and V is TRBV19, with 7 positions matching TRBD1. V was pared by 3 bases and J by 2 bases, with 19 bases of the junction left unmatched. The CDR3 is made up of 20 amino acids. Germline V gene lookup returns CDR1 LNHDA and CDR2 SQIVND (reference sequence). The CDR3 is CASSIFSAETRTGAGNTIYF. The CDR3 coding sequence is TGTGCCAGTAGTATCTTCTCCGCCGAGACGAGAACAGGGGCTGGAAACACCATATATTTT.

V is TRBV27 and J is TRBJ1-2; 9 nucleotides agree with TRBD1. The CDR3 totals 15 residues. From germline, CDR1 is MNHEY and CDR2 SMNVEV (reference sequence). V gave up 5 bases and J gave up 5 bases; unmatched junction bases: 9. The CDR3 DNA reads TGTGCCAGCAGTGTAAAACCGGGACAGGGATATGGCTACACCTTC. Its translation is CASSVKPGQGYGYTF.

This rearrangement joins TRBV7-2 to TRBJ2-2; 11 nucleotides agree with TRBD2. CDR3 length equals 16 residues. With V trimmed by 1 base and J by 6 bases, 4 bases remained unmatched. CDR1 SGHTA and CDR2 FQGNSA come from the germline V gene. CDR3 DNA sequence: TGTGCCAGCAGCTTAGGGGGTAGCGGGAGGGCCGGGGAGCTGTTTTTT. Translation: CASSLGGSGRAGELFF.

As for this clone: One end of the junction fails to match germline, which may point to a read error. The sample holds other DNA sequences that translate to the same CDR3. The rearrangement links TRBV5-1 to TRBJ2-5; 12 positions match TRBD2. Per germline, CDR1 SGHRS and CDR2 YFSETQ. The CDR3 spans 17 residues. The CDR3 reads CASSWVRLAGEQETQYF. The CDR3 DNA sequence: TGCGCCAGCAGCTGGGTCCGACTAGCGGGAGAGCAAGAGACCCAATACTTC.

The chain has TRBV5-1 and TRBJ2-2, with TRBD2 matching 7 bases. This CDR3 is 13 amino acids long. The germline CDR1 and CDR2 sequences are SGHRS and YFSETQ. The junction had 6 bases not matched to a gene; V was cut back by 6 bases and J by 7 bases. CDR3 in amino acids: CASMAGVGGELFF. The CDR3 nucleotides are TGCGCCAGCATGGCGGGAGTAGGCGGGGAGCTGTTTTTT. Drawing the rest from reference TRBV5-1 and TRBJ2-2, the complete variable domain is KAGVTQTPRYLIKTRGQQVTLSCSPISGHRSVSWYQQTPGQGLQFLFEYFSETQRNKGNFPGRFSGRQFSNSRSEMNVSTLELGDSALYLCASMAGVGGELFFGEGSRLTVL.

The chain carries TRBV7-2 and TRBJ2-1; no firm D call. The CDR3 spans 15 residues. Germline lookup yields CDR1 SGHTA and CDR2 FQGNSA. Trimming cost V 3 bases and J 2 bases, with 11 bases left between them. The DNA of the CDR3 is TGTGCCAGCAGCTTCGCGGTAGTACCCTACAATGAGCAGTTCTTC. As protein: CASSFAVVPYNEQFF.

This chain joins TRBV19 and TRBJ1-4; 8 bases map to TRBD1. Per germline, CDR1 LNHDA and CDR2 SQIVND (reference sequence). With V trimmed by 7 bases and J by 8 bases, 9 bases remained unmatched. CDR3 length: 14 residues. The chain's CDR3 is CASTPDRVSEKLFF. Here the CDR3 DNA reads TGTGCCAGTACCCCGGACAGGGTCAGCGAAAAACTGTTTTTT.

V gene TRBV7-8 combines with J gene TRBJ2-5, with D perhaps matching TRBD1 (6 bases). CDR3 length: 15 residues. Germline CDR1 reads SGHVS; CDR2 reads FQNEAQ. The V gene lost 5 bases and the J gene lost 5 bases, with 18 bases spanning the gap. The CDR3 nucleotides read TGTGCCAGCAGCGGAAGGACAGTCAGGACGGAGACCCAGTACTTC. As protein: CASSGRTVRTETQYF. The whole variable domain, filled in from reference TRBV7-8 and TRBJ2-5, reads GAGVSQSPRYKVAKRGQDVALRCDPISGHVSLFWYQQALGQGPEFLTYFQNEAQLDKSGLPSDRFFAERPEGSVSTLKIQRTQQEDSAVYLCASSGRTVRTETQYFGPGTRLLVL.

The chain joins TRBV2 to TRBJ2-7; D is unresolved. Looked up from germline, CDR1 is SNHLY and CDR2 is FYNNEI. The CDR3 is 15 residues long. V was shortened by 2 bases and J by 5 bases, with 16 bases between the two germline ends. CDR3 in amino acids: CASSELPRFSDEQYF. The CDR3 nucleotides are TGTGCCAGCAGTGAACTCCCTAGGTTCAGTGACGAGCAGTACTTC.

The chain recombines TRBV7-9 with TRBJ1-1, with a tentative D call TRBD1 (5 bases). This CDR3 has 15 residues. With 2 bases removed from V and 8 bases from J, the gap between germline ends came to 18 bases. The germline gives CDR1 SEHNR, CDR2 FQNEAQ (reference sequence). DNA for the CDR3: TGTGCCAGCAGCTTATCTTGGGGCAATGACCCCGAAGCTTTCTTT. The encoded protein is CASSLSWGNDPEAFF.

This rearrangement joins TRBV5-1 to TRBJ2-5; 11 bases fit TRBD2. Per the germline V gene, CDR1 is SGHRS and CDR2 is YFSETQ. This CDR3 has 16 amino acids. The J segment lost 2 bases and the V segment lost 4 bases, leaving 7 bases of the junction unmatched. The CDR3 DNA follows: TGCGCCAGCAGCGACTGGACTAGCGGGTCTCAAGAGACCCAGTACTTC. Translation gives CASSDWTSGSQETQYF. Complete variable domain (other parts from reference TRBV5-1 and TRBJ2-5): KAGVTQTPRYLIKTRGQQVTLSCSPISGHRSVSWYQQTPGQGLQFLFEYFSETQRNKGNFPGRFSGRQFSNSRSEMNVSTLELGDSALYLCASSDWTSGSQETQYFGPGTRLLVL.

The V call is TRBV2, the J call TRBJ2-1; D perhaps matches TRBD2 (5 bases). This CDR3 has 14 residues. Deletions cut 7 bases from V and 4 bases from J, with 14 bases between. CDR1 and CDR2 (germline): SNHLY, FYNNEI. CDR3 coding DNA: TGTGCCAGCACTAGAGACTATACTTACAATGAGCAGTTCTTC. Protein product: CASTRDYTYNEQFF.

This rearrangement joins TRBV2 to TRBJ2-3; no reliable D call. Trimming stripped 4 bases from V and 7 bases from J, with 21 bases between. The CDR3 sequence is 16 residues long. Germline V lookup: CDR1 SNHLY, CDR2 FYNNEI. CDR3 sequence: CASSGRLQTSLNTQYF. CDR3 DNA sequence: TGTGCCAGCAGTGGACGATTACAGACATCATTAAATACGCAGTATTTT.

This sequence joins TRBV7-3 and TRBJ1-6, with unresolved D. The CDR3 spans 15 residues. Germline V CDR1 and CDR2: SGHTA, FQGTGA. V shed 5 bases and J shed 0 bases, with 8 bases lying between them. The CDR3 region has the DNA TGTGCCAGCAGCGCCGGAGGCTCCTATAATTCACCCCTCCACTTT. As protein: CASSAGGSYNSPLHF.

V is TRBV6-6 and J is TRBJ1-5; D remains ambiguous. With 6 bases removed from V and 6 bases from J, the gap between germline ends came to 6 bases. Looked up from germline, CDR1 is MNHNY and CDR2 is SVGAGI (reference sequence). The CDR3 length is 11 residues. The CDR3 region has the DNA TGTGCCAGCAGATCAGGTCAGCCCCAGCATTTT. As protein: CASRSGQPQHF.

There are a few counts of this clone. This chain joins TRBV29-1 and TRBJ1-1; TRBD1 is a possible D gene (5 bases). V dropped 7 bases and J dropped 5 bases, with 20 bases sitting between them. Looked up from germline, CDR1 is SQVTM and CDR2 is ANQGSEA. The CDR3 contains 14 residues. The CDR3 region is CSAGGIRGATEAFF. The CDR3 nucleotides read TGCAGCGCTGGGGGGATAAGGGGAGCTACTGAAGCTTTCTTT. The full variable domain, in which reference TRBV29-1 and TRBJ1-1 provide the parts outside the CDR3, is SAVISQKPSRDICQRGTSLTIQCQVDSQVTMMFWYRQQPGQSLTLIATANQGSEATYESGFVIDKFPISRPNLTFSTLTVSNMSPEDSSIYLCSAGGIRGATEAFFGQGTRLTVV.

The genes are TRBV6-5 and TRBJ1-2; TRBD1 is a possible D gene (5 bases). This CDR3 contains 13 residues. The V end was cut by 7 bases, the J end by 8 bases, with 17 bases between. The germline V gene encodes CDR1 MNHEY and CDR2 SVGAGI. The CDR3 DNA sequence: TGTGCCAGCATGATGGTCAGGGCAGGCGGCTACACCTTC. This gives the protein CASMMVRAGGYTF.

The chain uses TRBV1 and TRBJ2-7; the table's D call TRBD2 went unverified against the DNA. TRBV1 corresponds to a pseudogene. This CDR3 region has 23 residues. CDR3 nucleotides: TGCACCAGCAGCCAAGTCGGAGGCGGGGGTTTCGTTTGCGGACAGAGGATTTTTGGAGAGCAGTACTTC. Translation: CTSSQVGGGGFVCGQRIFGEQYF.